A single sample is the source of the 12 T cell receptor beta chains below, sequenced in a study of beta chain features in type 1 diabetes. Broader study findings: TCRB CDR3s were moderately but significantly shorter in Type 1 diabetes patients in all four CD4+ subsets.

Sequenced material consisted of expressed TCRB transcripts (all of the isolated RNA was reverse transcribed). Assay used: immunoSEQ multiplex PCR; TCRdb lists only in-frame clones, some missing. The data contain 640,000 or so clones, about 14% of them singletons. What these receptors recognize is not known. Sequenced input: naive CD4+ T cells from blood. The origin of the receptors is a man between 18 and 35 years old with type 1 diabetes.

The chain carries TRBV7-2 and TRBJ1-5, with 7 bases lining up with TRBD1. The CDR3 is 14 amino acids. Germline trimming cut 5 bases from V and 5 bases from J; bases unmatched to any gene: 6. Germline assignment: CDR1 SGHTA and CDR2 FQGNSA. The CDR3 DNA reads TGTGCCAGCAGCCCCCACAGGGGAGATCAGCCCCAGCATTTT. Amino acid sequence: CASSPHRGDQPQHF.

CDR3 protein: CASNLGGELFF. CDR3 nucleotides: TGTGCCAGTAACCTCGGCGGGGAGCTGTTTTTT. The chain combines TRBV19 with TRBJ2-2; D is unresolved. Trimming took 7 bases from V and 7 from J, leaving 7 bases between them. The CDR3 has 11 amino acids. Germline V gene lookup returns CDR1 LNHDA and CDR2 SQIVND (reference sequence).

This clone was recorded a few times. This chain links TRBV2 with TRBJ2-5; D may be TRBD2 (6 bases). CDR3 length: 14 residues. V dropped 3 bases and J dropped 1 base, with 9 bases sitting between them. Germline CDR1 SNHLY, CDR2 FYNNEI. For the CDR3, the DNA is TGTGCCAGCAGTGACGGGGGATTCCAAGAGACCCAGTACTTC. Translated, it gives CASSDGGFQETQYF.

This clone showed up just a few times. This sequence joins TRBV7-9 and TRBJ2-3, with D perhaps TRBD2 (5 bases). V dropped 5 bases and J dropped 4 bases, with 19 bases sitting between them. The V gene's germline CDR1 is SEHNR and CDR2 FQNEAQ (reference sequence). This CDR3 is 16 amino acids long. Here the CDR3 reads CASSPTRLAGADTQYF. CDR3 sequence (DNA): TGTGCCAGCAGCCCAACCAGGTTGGCCGGGGCAGATACGCAGTATTTT.

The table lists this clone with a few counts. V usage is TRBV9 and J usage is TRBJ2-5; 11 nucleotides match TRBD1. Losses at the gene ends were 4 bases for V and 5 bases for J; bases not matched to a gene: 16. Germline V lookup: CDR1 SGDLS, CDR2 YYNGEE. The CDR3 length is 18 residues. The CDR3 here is CASSFGLHWTGGGETQYF. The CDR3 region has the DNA TGTGCCAGCAGCTTCGGCTTACACTGGACAGGGGGCGGTGAGACCCAGTACTTC.

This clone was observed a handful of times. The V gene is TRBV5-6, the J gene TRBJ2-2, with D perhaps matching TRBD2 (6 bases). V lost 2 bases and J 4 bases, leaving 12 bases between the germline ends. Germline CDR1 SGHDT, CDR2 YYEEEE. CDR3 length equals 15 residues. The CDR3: CASSFMRGSTGELFF. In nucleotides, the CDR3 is TGTGCCAGCAGCTTTATGCGGGGAAGCACCGGGGAGCTGTTTTTT.

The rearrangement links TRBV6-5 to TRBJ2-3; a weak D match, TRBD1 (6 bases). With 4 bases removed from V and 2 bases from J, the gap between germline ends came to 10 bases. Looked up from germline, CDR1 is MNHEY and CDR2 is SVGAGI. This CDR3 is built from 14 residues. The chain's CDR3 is CASSWDTHTDTQYF. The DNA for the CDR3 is TGTGCCAGCAGTTGGGACACCCACACAGATACGCAGTATTTT.

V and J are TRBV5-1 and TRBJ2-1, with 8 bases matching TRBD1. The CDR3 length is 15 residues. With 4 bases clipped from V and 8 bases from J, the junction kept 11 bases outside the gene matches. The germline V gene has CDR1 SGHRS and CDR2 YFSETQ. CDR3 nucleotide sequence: TGCGCCAGCAGCCGACAGGGGCCCCAGGGTGATGAGCAGTTCTTC. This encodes CASSRQGPQGDEQFF.

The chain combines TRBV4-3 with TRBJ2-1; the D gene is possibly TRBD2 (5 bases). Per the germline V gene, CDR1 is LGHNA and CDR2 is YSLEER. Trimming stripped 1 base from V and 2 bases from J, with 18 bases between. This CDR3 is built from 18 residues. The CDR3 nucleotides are TGCGCCAGCAGCCAAGTTTACGCCCTCTCGGGGACCTACAATGAGCAGTTCTTC. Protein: CASSQVYALSGTYNEQFF.

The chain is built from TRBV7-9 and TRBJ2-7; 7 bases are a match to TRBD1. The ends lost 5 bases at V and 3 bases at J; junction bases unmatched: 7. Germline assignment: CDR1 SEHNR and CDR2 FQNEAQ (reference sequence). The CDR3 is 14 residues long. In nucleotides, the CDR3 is TGTGCCAGCAGCCCACGGGACAGCGGCTACGAGCAGTACTTC. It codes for CASSPRDSGYEQYF.

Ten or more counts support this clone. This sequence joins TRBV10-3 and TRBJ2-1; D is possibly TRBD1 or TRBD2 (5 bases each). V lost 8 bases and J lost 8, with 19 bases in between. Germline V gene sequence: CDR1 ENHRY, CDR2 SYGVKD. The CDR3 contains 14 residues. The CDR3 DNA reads TGTGCCATCGGGACGCAAGGGGTTCGTGATGAGCAGTTCTTC. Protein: CAIGTQGVRDEQFF.

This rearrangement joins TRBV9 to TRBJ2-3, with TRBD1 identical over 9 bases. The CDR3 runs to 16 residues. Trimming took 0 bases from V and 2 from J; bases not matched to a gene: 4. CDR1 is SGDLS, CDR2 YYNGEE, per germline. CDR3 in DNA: TGTGCCAGCAGCGTAGGACAGGGGGTTACCACAGATACGCAGTATTTT. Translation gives CASSVGQGVTTDTQYF.